This TCR beta chain emerged from a study of T cell responses to AZD1222 COVID-19 vaccine. Regarding the study as a whole: Recipients of two AZD1222 doses showed rising Spike-specific TCR breadth and depth.

As to this clone: What it binds is unknown.

From germline, CDR1 is SGHVS and CDR2 FQNEAQ. J gave up 5 bases and V 4 bases, and 7 bases lay outside the gene matches. This CDR3 has 14 amino acids. TCRdb's copy holds only in-frame clones and misses some; the assay was immunoSEQ multiplex PCR. Among approximately 100,000 clones listed, over 75% were seen once. The chain has TRBV7-8 and TRBJ1-1; 7 positions match TRBD1. The source of this sequence is an adult in good health. The sample here was peripheral blood, taken on day 0 of AZD1222 vaccination. The CDR3 nucleotides are TGTGCCAGCAGCTCGCAACAGGGGAAAACTGAAGCTTTCTTT. Protein product: CASSSQQGKTEAFF.